This TCR beta chain was recorded in a study of CD8 T cells in Susac syndrome. The CDR3 sequence is 12 residues long. Trimming removed 1 base from V and 7 bases from J, with 7 bases in between. Germline V lookup: CDR1 MDHEN, CDR2 SYDVKM. While CD8+ and CD4+ T cells were isolated negatively, TEMRA cells were enriched by FACS. With random hexamers, about 0.45 to 1 ug RNA was reverse transcribed. The method of amplification for TCR beta CDR3 was immunoSEQ multiplex PCR, covering 54 Vbeta and 13 Jbeta. TCRdb independently ran MiXCR on the immunoSEQ multiplex PCR reads; one entry per CDR3 protein. This sample carries about 180,000 distinct CDR3 sequences, approximately 95% of them seen once, and the ten largest clones take 0.15% to 0.2%. In its sample, this clonotype was seen once.

This TCR came from a human donor with multiple sclerosis. The chain is built from TRBV28 and TRBJ1-1; no firm D call. The specimen sequenced was CD8+ T cells from PBMCs. The CDR3 sequence: CASSLFEGEAFF. CDR3 coding DNA: TGTGCCAGCAGTTTATTTGAGGGTGAAGCTTTCTTT.